This is a list of T cell receptor beta chains from one sample in a study of neurological immune-mediated disorders. TCRdb analysed the 5' RACE reads with MiXCR anew, one entry per CDR3 protein. The repertoire holds 60,000 to 90,000 distinct CDR3 sequences, with more than 8.5% as singletons. The specimen was PBMCs. Receptors originate from a young man in good health. Both conserved end residues are part of each CDR3. Size values are once, few and many counts, or a class for expanded clones, and some rows have none.

clone_size	v_call	cdr3_aa
many	TRBV2	CASLAGETQYF
many	TRBV5-1	CASSLASQALEAFF
many	TRBV3-1	CASSQQPATAYEQYF
many	TRBV7-8	CASSLVGGVGQPQHF
many	TRBV28	CASKTPVGVRAGELFF
few	TRBV4-2	CASSQDPPQGAYEQYF
.	TRBV20-1	CSATEGGGQNYGYTF
many	TRBV6-1	CASLGSLRRTQYF
many	TRBV11-2	CASSLASGIVSDTQYF
many	TRBV6-2/TRBV6-3	CASRSLDISSTDTQYF